This T cell receptor (beta chain) is from a study of beta chain features in type 1 diabetes. On the study more broadly: Summed over all samples, the examined sorted cells came to fewer than 120 million.

The CDR3 runs 13 residues. The V end was cut by 2 bases, the J end by 5 bases, with 8 bases between. CDR1 and CDR2 from the germline V gene are KGHSH and LQKENI. As concerns this clone: Antigen: not known.

General study results and limits: Healthy donors had naive, central memory and Treg TCRB repertoires that appeared less similar than those seen among patients. The influence of HLA type on TCRB rearrangement stayed undetermined.

TCRB transcripts that were expressed got sequenced, as all of the isolated RNA had been reverse transcribed. Measured with immunoSEQ multiplex PCR; TCRdb has only the in-frame clones, and not every one. The sample has around 500,000 clones; about an eighth are singletons. One heparinised blood draw, averaging about 100 mL, came from each donor. The chain combines TRBV18 with TRBJ2-3; D gene ambiguous. The sequenced sample was naive CD4+ T cells from blood. The TCR was taken from a woman in her late teens or twenties in good health. CDR3 nucleotide sequence: TGTGCCAGCTCACCATCAAGGGAAGATACGCAGTATTTT. This sequence encodes CASSPSREDTQYF.